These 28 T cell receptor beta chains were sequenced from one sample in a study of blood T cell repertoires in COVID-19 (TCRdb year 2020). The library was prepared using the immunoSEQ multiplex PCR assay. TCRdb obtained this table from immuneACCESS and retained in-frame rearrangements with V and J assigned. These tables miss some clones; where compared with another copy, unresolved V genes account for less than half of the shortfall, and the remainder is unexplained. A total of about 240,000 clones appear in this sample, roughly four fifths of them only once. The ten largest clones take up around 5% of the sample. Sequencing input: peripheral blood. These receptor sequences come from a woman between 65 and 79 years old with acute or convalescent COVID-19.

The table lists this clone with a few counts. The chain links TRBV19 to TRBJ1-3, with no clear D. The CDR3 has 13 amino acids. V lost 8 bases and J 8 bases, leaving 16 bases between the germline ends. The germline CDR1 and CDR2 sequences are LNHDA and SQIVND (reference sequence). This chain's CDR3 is CASLNSPMDTIYF. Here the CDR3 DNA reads TGTGCCAGTCTGAACAGTCCCATGGACACCATATATTTT.

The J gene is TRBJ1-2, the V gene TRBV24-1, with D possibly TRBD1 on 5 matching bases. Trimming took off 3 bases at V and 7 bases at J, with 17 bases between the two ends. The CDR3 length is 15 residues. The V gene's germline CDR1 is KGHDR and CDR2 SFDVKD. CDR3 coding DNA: TGTGCCACCAGTGATCCTCGGTCGGGGGAACGTGGCTACACCTTC. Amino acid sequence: CATSDPRSGERGYTF.

CDR3 in amino acids: CASAKDRGDNSPLHF. DNA of the CDR3: TGTGCCAGCGCGAAGGACAGGGGCGATAATTCACCCCTCCACTTT. The V gene is TRBV2, the J gene TRBJ1-6; 9 bases are shared with TRBD1. CDR1 and CDR2 (germline): SNHLY, FYNNEI. The CDR3 runs to 15 residues. After removal of 8 bases from V and 5 bases from J, the junction contained 7 bases not matched to a gene. The entire variable domain, with the rest obtained from reference TRBV2 and TRBJ1-6, is as follows: EPEVTQTPSHQVTQMGQEVILRCVPISNHLYFYWYRQILGQKVEFLVSFYNNEISEKSEIFDDQFSVERPDGSNFTLKIRSTKLEDSAMYFCASAKDRGDNSPLHFGNGTRLTVT.

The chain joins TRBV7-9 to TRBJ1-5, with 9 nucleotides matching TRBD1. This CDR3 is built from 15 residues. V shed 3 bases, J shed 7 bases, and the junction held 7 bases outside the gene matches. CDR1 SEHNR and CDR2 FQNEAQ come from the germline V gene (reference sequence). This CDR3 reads CASSLGTGLTQPQHF. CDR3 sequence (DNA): TGTGCCAGCAGCTTGGGGACAGGGCTCACCCAGCCCCAGCATTTT. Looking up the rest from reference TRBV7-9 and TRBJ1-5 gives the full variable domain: DTGVSQNPRHKITKRGQNVTFRCDPISEHNRLYWYRQTLGQGPEFLTYFQNEAQLEKSRLLSDRFSAERPKGSFSTLEIQRTEQGDSAMYLCASSLGTGLTQPQHFGDGTRLSIL.

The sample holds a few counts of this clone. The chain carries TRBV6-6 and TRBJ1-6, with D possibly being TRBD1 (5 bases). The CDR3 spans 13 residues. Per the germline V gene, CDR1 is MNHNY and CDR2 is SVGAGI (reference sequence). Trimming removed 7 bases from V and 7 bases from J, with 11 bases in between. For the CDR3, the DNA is TGTGCCAGCAAGCAGGGTGGAAATTCACCCCTCCACTTT. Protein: CASKQGGNSPLHF.

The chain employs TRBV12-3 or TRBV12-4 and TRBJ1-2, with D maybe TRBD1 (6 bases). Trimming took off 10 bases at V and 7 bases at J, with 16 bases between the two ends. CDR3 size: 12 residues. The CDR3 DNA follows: TGTGCCACCAACAGGGTACTAGGTGGCTACACCTTC. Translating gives CATNRVLGGYTF.

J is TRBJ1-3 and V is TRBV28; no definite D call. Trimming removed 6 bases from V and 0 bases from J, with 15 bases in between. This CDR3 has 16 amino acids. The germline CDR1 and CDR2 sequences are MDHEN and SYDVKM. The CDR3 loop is CASSLKLYSSGNTIYF. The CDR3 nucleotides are TGTGCCAGCAGCTTAAAGTTATATAGCTCTGGAAACACCATATATTTT.

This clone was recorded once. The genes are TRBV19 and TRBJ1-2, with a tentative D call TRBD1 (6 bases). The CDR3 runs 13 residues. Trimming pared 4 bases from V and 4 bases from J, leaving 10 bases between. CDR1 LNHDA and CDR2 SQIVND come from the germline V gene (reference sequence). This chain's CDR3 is CASSTGVLYGYTF. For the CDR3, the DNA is TGTGCCAGTAGTACAGGGGTCCTCTATGGCTACACCTTC.

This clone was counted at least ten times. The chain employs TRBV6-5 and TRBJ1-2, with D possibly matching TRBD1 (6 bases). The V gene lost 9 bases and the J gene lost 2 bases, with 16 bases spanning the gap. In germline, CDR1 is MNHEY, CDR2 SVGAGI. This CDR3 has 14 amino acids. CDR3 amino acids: CASHISGGNYGYTF. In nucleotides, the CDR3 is TGTGCCAGTCATATTTCGGGGGGCAACTATGGCTACACCTTC.

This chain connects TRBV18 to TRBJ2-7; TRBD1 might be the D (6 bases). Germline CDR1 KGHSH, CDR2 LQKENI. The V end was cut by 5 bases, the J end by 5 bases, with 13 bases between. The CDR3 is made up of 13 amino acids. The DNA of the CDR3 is TGTGCCAGCTCAGTACAACAGGGCAACGAGCAGTACTTC. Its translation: CASSVQQGNEQYF.

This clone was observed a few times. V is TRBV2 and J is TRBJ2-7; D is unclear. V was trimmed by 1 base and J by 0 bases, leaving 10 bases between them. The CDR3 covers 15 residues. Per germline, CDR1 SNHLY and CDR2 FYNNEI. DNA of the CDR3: TGTGCCAGCAGTGAAGGAGTCCTTTCCTCCTACGAGCAGTACTTC. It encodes CASSEGVLSSYEQYF.

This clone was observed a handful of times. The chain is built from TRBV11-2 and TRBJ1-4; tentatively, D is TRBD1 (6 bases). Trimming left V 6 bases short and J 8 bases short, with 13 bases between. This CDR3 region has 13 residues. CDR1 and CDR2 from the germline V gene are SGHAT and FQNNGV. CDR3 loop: CASSQGGREKLFF. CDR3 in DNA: TGTGCCAGCAGTCAAGGGGGAAGGGAAAAACTGTTTTTT. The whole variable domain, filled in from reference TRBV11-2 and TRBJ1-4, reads EAGVAQSPRYKIIEKRQSVAFWCNPISGHATLYWYQQILGQGPKLLIQFQNNGVVDDSQLPKDRFSAERLKGVDSTLKIQPAKLEDSAVYLCASSQGGREKLFFGSGTQLSVL.

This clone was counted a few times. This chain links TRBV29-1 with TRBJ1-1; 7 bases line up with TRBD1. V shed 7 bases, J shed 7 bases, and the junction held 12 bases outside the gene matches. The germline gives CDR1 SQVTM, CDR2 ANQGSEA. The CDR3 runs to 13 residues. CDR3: CSANSGTVGEAFF. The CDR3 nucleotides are TGCAGCGCAAACTCGGGGACAGTAGGTGAAGCTTTCTTT. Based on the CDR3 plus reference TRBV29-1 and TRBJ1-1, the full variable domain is SAVISQKPSRDICQRGTSLTIQCQVDSQVTMMFWYRQQPGQSLTLIATANQGSEATYESGFVIDKFPISRPNLTFSTLTVSNMSPEDSSIYLCSANSGTVGEAFFGQGTRLTVV.

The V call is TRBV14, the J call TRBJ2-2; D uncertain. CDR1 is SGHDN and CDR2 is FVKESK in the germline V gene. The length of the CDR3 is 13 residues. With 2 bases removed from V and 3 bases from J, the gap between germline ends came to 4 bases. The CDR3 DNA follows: TGTGCCAGCAGCCAACAGGACACCGGGGAGCTGTTTTTT. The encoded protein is CASSQQDTGELFF.

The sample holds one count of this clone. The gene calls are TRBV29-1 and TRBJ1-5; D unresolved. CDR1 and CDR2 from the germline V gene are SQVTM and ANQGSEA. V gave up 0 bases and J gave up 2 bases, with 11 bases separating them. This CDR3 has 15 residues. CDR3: CSVEDRGSRNQPQHF. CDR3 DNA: TGCAGCGTTGAAGATCGGGGAAGTCGCAATCAGCCCCAGCATTTT.

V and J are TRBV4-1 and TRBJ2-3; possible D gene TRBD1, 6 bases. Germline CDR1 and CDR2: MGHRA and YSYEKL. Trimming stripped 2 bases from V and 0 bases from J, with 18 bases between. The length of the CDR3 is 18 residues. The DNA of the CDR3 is TGCGCCAGCAGCCAATCCGCGCCGCGCAGGGGCAGCACAGATACGCAGTATTTT. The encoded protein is CASSQSAPRRGSTDTQYF.

The chain's CDR3 is CASSTGTLEGTDTQYF. As DNA, the CDR3 is TGCGCCAGCAGCACCGGGACGTTGGAGGGGACAGATACGCAGTATTTT. The rearrangement joins TRBV5-1 to TRBJ2-3; TRBD2 might be the D (6 bases). Trimming removed 4 bases at V and 3 bases at J, with 18 bases between. In germline, CDR1 is SGHRS, CDR2 YFSETQ. This CDR3 contains 16 residues.

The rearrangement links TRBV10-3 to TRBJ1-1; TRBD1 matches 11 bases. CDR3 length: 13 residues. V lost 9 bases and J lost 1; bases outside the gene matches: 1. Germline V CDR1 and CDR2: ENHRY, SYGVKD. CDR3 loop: CAIGTGGNTEAFF. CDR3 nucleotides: TGTGCCATTGGGACAGGGGGGAACACTGAAGCTTTCTTT.

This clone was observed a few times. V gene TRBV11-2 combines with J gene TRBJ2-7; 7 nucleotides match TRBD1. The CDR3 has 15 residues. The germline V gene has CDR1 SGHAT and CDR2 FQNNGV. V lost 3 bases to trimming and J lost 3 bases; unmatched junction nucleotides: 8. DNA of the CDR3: TGTGCCAGCAGCTTGTTAGGGACAGTCATCTACGAGCAGTACTTC. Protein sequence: CASSLLGTVIYEQYF.

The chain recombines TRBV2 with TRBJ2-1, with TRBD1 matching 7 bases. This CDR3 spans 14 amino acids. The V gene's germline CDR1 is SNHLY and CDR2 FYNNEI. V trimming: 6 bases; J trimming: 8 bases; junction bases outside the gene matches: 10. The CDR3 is CASSDRVSVDEQFF. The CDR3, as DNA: TGTGCCAGCAGCGACAGGGTTAGTGTTGATGAGCAGTTCTTC.

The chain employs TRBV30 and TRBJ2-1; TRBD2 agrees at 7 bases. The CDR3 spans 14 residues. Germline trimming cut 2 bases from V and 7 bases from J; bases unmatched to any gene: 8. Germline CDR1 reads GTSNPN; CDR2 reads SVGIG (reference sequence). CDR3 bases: TGTGCCTGGAGTTCCGGACTAGGTTCAAATGAGCAGTTCTTC. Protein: CAWSSGLGSNEQFF.

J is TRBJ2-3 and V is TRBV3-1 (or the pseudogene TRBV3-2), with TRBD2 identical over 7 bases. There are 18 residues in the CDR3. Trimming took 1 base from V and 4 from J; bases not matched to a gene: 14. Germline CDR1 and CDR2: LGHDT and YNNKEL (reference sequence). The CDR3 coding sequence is TGTGCCAGCAGCCAAGGCCTAGGGGCGGGGGTGAGGCCAGATACGCAGTATTTT. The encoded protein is CASSQGLGAGVRPDTQYF.

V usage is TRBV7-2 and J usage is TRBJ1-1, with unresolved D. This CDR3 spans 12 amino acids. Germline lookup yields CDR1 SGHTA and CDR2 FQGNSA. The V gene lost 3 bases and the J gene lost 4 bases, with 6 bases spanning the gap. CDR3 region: CASSFSPTEAFF. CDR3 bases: TGTGCCAGCAGCTTCTCCCCCACTGAAGCTTTCTTT.

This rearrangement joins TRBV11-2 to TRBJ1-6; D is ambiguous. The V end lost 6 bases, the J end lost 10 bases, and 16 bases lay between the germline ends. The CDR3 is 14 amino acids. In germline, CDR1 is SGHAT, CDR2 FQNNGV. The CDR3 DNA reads TGTGCCAGCAGTTCCGGTTCCTTATGGTCACCCCTCCACTTT. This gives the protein CASSSGSLWSPLHF.

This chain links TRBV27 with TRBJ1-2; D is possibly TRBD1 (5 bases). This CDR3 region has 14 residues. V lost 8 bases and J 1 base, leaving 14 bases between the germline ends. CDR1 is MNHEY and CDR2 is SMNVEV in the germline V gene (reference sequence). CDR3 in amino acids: CASSEGVNNYGYTF. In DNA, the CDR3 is TGTGCCAGCTCGGAAGGGGTGAATAACTATGGCTACACCTTC.

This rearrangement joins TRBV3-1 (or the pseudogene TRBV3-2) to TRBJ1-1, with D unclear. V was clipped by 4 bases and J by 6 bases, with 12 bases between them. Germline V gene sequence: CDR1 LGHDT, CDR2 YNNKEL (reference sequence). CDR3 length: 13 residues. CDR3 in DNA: TGTGCCAGCAGCCGTGAGGGTCGGGCTGAAGCTTTCTTT. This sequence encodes CASSREGRAEAFF.

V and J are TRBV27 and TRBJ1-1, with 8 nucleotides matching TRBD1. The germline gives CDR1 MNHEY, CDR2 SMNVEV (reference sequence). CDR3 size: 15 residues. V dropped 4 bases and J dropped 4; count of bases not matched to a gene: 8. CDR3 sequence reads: CASSSPRTGSTEAFF. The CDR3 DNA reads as TGTGCCAGCAGTTCTCCTCGGACAGGGAGCACTGAAGCTTTCTTT.

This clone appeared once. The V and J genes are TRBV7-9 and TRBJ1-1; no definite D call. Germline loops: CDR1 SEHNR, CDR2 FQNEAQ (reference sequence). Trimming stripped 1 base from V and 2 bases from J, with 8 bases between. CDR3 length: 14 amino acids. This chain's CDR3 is CASSLEQKNTEAFF. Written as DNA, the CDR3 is TGTGCCAGCAGCTTAGAACAGAAAAACACTGAAGCTTTCTTT. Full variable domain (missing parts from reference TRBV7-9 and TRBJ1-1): DTGVSQNPRHKITKRGQNVTFRCDPISEHNRLYWYRQTLGQGPEFLTYFQNEAQLEKSRLLSDRFSAERPKGSFSTLEIQRTEQGDSAMYLCASSLEQKNTEAFFGQGTRLTVV.